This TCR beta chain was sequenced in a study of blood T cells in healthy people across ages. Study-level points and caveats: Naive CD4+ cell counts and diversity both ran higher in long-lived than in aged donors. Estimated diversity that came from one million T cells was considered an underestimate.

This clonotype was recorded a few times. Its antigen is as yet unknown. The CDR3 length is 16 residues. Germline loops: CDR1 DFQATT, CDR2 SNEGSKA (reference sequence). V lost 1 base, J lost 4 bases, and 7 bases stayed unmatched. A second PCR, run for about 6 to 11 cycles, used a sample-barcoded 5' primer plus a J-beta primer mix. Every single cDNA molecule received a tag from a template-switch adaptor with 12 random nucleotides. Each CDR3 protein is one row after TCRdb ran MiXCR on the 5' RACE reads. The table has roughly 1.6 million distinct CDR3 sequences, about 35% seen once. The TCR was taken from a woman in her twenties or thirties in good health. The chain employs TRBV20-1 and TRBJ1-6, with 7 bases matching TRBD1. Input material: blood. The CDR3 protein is CSARGGGQTYNSPLHF. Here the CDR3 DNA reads TGCAGTGCTAGAGGGGGGGGACAGACTTATAATTCACCCCTCCACTTT.